The T cell receptor (beta chain) under discussion was sequenced for a study of T cells in tumors after PD-1 blockade. Study-wide background: During anti-PD-1 treatment, some patients continued daily vismodegib 150 mg.

This clone was counted only a few times. Its antigen remains unknown. Sequenced by immunoSEQ multiplex PCR; TCRdb stores in-frame clones only, minus some. This table has tens of thousands of clones, 73% appearing once. Study-level findings and limits: About 41% of tumor TCR clonotypes were also found in blood.

CDR1 and CDR2 from the germline V gene are MNHNY and SVGAGI (reference sequence). CDR3 size: 14 residues. The V end was cut by 6 bases, the J end by 7 bases, with 18 bases between. Sample: PBMCs, taken after anti-PD-1 treatment. The J gene is TRBJ1-2, the V gene TRBV6-6; possible D gene TRBD1, 5 bases. The TCR was taken from a human donor with basal cell carcinoma. DNA of the CDR3: TGTGCCAGCAGATCCCGTGGGGGGGAAGCTGGCTACACCTTC. Translation gives CASRSRGGEAGYTF.